This TCR beta chain was found in a study of identical twins. V shed 3 bases and J shed 0 bases, with 5 bases lying between them. This CDR3 spans 13 amino acids. Per germline, CDR1 LGHNA and CDR2 YNFKEQ. Each CDR3 protein is one row after TCRdb ran MiXCR on the 5' RACE reads. The sample lists roughly 260,000 distinct CDR3 sequences; 6% to 8.5% were seen once. In addition, the sample was reused for a study of yellow fever vaccine responses in identical twins.

This receptor was taken from a woman aged 18-29 years in good health. Material for sequencing was CD8+ T cells sorted from blood. The rearrangement joins TRBV4-2 to TRBJ1-1; D unresolved. Written as DNA, the CDR3 is TGTGCCAGCAGCCACTATTTGAACACTGAAGCTTTCTTT. Translated, it gives CASSHYLNTEAFF.